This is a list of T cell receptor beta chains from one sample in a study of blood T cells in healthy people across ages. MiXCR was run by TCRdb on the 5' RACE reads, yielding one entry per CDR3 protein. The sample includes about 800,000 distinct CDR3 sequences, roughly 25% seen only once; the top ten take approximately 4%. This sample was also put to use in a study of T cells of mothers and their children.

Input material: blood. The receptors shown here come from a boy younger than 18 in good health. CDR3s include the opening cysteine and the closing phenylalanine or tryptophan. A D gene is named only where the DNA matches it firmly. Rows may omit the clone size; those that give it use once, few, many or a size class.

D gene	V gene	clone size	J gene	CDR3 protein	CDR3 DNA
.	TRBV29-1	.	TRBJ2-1	CSADAYNEQFF	TGCAGCGCCGATGCCTACAATGAGCAGTTCTTC
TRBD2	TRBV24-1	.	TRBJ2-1	CATRPSGGIEQFF	TGTGCCACCAGGCCTAGCGGGGGCATCGAGCAGTTCTTC
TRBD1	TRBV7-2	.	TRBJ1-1	CASMRDSVGGTEAFF	TGTGCCAGCATGAGGGACAGCGTAGGCGGCACTGAAGCTTTCTTT
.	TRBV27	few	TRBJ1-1	CASSLSGGKAFF	TGTGCCAGCAGTTTATCGGGGGGCAAAGCTTTCTTT
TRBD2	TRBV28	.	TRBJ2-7	CASSPLGLAYEQYF	TGTGCCAGCAGTCCCCTCGGACTAGCTTACGAGCAGTACTTC
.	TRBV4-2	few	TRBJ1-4	CVSSQDRGQRRSEKLFF	TGTGTCAGCAGCCAAGATCGAGGACAGCGTCGGTCTGAAAAACTGTTTTTT
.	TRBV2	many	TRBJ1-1	CASSVQAPRTTEAFF	TGTGCCAGCAGTGTCCAGGCTCCCAGAACGACTGAAGCTTTCTTT
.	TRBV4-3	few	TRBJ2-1	CASSQGESGDNEQFF	TGCGCCAGCAGCCAAGGAGAATCTGGGGACAATGAGCAGTTCTTC
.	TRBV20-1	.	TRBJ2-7	CSASLVAGPNSYEQYF	TGCAGTGCTAGCCTCGTGGCAGGGCCGAACTCCTACGAGCAGTACTTC
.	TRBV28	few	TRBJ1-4	CASSFKRPTNEKLFF	TGTGCCAGCAGTTTTAAGAGGCCAACTAATGAAAAACTGTTTTTT
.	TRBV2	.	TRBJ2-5	CASSGGGAPETQYF	TGTGCCAGCAGTGGAGGGGGGGCCCCTGAGACCCAGTACTTC
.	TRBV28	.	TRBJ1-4	CASSLERVGNEKLFF	TGTGCCAGCAGTTTAGAACGCGTGGGGAATGAAAAACTGTTTTTT
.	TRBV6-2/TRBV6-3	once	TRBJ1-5	CASSPGHLNQPQHF	TGTGCCAGCAGCCCGGGACACCTCAATCAGCCCCAGCATTTT
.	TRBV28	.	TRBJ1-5	CASSLGGLEQPQHF	TGTGCCAGCAGTTTGGGGGGGCTAGAACAGCCCCAGCATTTT
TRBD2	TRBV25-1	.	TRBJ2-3	CASSPASGPGGTQYF	TGTGCCAGCAGTCCAGCTAGCGGGCCCGGAGGTACGCAGTATTTT
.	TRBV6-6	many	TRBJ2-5	CASSGREQETQYF	TGTGCCAGCAGTGGCCGGGAACAAGAGACCCAGTACTTC
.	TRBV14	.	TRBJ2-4	CASSHLAAKNIQYF	TGTGCCAGCAGCCACCTAGCGGCCAAAAACATTCAGTACTTC
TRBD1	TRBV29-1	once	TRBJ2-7	CSVLPGTGPPYEQYF	TGCAGCGTTCTTCCCGGGACAGGGCCACCATACGAGCAGTACTTC
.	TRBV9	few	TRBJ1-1	CASSVDPGRDTEAFF	TGTGCCAGCAGCGTAGACCCAGGGAGAGACACTGAAGCTTTCTTT
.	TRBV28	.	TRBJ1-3	CASSFPSASGNTIYF	TGTGCCAGCAGTTTCCCTTCAGCCTCTGGAAACACCATATATTTT
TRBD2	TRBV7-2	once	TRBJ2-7	CASSSTSGMHEQYF	TGTGCCAGCAGCTCGACTAGCGGGATGCACGAGCAGTACTTC
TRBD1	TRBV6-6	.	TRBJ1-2	CASSPPGQMYGYTF	TGTGCCAGCAGTCCCCCGGGACAGATGTATGGCTACACCTTC
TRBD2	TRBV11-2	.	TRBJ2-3	CASSLRGGSPDTQYF	TGTGCCAGCAGCCTCCGGGGGGGGTCCCCAGATACGCAGTATTTT
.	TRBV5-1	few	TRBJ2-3	CASSLLGSSTDTQYF	TGCGCCAGCAGCTTGCTCGGATCTAGCACAGATACGCAGTATTTT
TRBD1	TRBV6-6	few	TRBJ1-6	CASRGQGGDSPLHF	TGTGCCAGTAGGGGACAGGGAGGAGATTCACCCCTCCACTTT
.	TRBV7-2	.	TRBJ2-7	CASSHPLTYEQYF	TGTGCCAGCAGCCACCCCCTTACCTACGAGCAGTACTTC
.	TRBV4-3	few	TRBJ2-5	CASSGSRGSQETQYF	TGCGCCAGCAGTGGTTCAAGGGGTTCCCAAGAGACCCAGTACTTC
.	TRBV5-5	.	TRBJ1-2	CASSLGGAQGYTF	TGTGCCAGCAGCCTAGGGGGGGCGCAGGGCTACACCTTC
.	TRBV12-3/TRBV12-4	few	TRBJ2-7	CASSSVVYEQYF	TGTGCCAGCAGTTCCGTAGTCTACGAGCAGTACTTC
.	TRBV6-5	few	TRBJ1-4	CASSSFDLVGEKLFF	TGTGCCAGCAGTTCCTTCGACCTTGTTGGTGAAAAACTGTTTTTT
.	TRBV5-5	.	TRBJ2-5	CASSSTPKETQYF	TGTGCCAGCAGCTCAACGCCAAAAGAGACCCAGTACTTC
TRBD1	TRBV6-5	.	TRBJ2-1	CASSYRLGTGGRNEQFF	TGTGCCAGCAGTTACAGGTTGGGGACAGGGGGCCGGAATGAGCAGTTCTTC
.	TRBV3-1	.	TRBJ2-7	CASSTDSALGEQYF	TGTGCCAGCAGCACGGACAGCGCTCTTGGCGAGCAGTACTTC
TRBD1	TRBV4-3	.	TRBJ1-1	CASSQGTGGSEAFF	TGCGCCAGCAGCCAAGGGACAGGGGGGTCTGAAGCTTTCTTT
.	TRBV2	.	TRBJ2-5	CASSVGTSLLKTQYF	TGTGCAAGCAGTGTGGGAACTAGCTTGTTGAAGACCCAGTACTTC
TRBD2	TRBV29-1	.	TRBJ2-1	CSVEDAGGPGNEQFF	TGCAGCGTTGAAGATGCGGGAGGGCCAGGGAATGAGCAGTTCTTC
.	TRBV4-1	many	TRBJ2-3	CASSQEVGGASDTQYF	TGCGCCAGCAGCCAAGAGGTAGGGGGGGCCAGTGATACGCAGTATTTT
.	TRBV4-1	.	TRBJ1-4	CASSPKGRDPNEKLFF	TGCGCCAGCAGCCCGAAAGGGAGGGACCCTAATGAAAAACTGTTTTTT
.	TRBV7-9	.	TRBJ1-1	CASSEGRGMNTEAFF	TGTGCCAGCAGCGAAGGAAGGGGGATGAACACTGAAGCTTTCTTT
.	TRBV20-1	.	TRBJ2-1	CSANYGTNNDEQFF	TGCAGTGCCAATTACGGCACCAATAACGATGAGCAGTTCTTC
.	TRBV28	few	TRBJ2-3	CASSETEQQYF	TGTGCCAGCAGTGAGACAGAGCAGCAGTATTTT
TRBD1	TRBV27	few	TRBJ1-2	CASSLQGAGNYGYTF	TGTGCCAGCAGTTTACAGGGGGCAGGGAACTATGGCTACACCTTC
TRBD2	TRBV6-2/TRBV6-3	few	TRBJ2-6	CASTNQLAGGPVGANVLTF	TGTGCCAGCACTAACCAACTAGCGGGAGGGCCTGTTGGGGCCAACGTCCTGACTTTC
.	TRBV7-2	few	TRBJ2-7	CASSWTGGGLGFYEQYF	TGTGCCAGCAGCTGGACCGGAGGGGGGCTGGGGTTCTACGAGCAGTACTTC
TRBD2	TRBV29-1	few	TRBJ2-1	CSGNQRERYNEQFF	TGCAGCGGGAACCAGCGGGAGAGGTACAATGAGCAGTTCTTC
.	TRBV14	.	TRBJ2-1	CASSRDTSFSYNEQFF	TGTGCCAGCAGCCGAGACACTAGTTTCTCCTACAATGAGCAGTTCTTC
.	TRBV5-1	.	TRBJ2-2	CASSPGTNTRELFF	TGCGCCAGTAGCCCGGGGACGAACACCAGGGAGCTGTTTTTT
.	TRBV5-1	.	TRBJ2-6	CASSPTASGANVLTF	TGCGCCAGCAGCCCTACCGCCTCTGGGGCCAACGTCCTGACTTTC
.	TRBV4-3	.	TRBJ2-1	CASSQDTAVSSYNEQFF	TGCGCCAGCAGCCAAGATACTGCGGTGAGCTCCTACAATGAGCAGTTCTTC
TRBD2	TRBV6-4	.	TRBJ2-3	CASSDGGGIADTQYF	TGTGCCAGCAGTGACGGCGGGGGAATCGCAGATACGCAGTATTTT
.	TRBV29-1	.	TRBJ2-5	CSVRPGRGLGETQYF	TGCAGCGTCCGACCCGGAAGGGGACTCGGAGAGACCCAGTACTTC
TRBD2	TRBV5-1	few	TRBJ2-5	CASRRSGGPQETQYF	TGCGCCAGCAGGCGGAGCGGGGGGCCCCAAGAGACCCAGTACTTC
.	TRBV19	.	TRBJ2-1	CASSISLSSYNEQFF	TGTGCCAGTAGTATAAGCCTTTCCTCCTACAATGAGCAGTTCTTC
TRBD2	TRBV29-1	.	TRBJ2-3	CSARAGLAGGQDTQYF	TGCAGCGCCCGCGCCGGACTAGCGGGGGGGCAAGATACGCAGTATTTT
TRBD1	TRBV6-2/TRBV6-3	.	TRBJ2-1	CASRRQGGNEQFF	TGTGCCAGCAGGCGACAGGGGGGCAATGAGCAGTTCTTC
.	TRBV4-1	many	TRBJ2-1	CASSQVRGSYNEQFF	TGCGCCAGCAGCCAAGTTCGGGGCTCCTACAATGAGCAGTTCTTC
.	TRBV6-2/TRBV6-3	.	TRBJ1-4	CASSYRGWGLDEKLFF	TGTGCCAGCAGTTACCGCGGTTGGGGGCTCGATGAAAAACTGTTTTTT
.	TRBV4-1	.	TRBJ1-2	CASSQARGTYGYTF	TGCGCCAGCAGCCAAGCGCGGGGGACCTATGGCTACACCTTC